One sample yielded the 12 T cell receptor beta chains listed below, sequenced in a study of T cell responses to AZD1222 COVID-19 vaccine. Sequenced by immunoSEQ multiplex PCR; TCRdb stores in-frame clones only, minus some. The table includes some 140,000 clones, 92% detected once. Material: peripheral blood, obtained on day 0 of AZD1222 vaccination. The receptors stem from an adult in good health.

The chain is built from TRBV25-1 and TRBJ2-7, with unresolved D. CDR3 length: 14 residues. In germline, CDR1 is MGHDK, CDR2 SYGVNS. Trimming left V 5 bases short and J 4 bases short, with 15 bases between. The CDR3 reads CASSRQTPGYEQYF. The CDR3 DNA is TGTGCCAGCAGTAGGCAGACCCCTGGGTACGAGCAGTACTTC.

The CDR3 spells CASSQPDLNQPQHF. CDR3 in DNA: TGCGCCAGCAGCCAACCCGACCTCAATCAGCCCCAGCATTTT. The chain carries TRBV4-1 and TRBJ1-5, with unresolved D. The germline gives CDR1 MGHRA, CDR2 YSYEKL. V was shortened by 2 bases and J by 3 bases, with 8 bases between the two germline ends. This CDR3 has 14 amino acids.

The chain joins TRBV5-1 to TRBJ1-6, with D unclear. CDR1 is SGHRS, CDR2 YFSETQ, per germline. The length of the CDR3 is 14 residues. V lost 0 bases to trimming and J lost 7 bases, with 8 bases between them. The CDR3 here is CASSLGRENSPLHF. The DNA of the CDR3 is TGCGCCAGCAGCTTGGGACGGGAAAATTCACCCCTCCACTTT.

This sequence joins TRBV9 and TRBJ1-3; 8 bases are shared with TRBD1. Germline V lookup: CDR1 SGDLS, CDR2 YYNGEE. V trimming: 4 bases; J trimming: 2 bases; junction bases outside the gene matches: 5. This CDR3 has 15 residues. The CDR3 protein is CASSPQGAAGNTIYF. The CDR3 region has the DNA TGTGCCAGCAGCCCCCAGGGGGCGGCTGGAAACACCATATATTTT.

The chain links TRBV27 to TRBJ2-1, with D maybe TRBD2 (7 bases). This CDR3 spans 14 amino acids. Trimming shortened V by 3 bases and J by 9 bases, and 15 bases separated the two germline ends. Germline V lookup: CDR1 MNHEY, CDR2 SMNVEV (reference sequence). The CDR3 here is CASSLEGGLGEQFF. The CDR3, as DNA: TGTGCCAGCAGTTTGGAGGGGGGGTTGGGTGAGCAGTTCTTC.

The rearrangement uses TRBV19 and TRBJ1-1; maybe TRBD1 (6 bases). The V gene's germline CDR1 is LNHDA and CDR2 SQIVND (reference sequence). CDR3 length: 17 residues. V lost 1 base and J 3 bases, leaving 18 bases between the germline ends. This CDR3 reads CASSIVSQGSKDTEAFF. In nucleotides, the CDR3 is TGTGCCAGTAGTATAGTAAGTCAGGGGAGTAAGGACACTGAAGCTTTCTTT.

V and J are TRBV4-2 and TRBJ1-1; weak D call: TRBD1 (6 bases). With 4 bases removed from V and 3 bases from J, the gap between germline ends came to 15 bases. The CDR3 spans 15 residues. Germline V CDR1 and CDR2: LGHNA, YNFKEQ. CDR3 loop: CASSRSPDSHTEAFF. The CDR3 DNA follows: TGTGCCAGCAGCCGAAGTCCGGACAGCCACACTGAAGCTTTCTTT.

The chain links TRBV19 to TRBJ1-2, with a weak D call TRBD1 (5 bases). The CDR3 runs to 16 residues. Germline loops: CDR1 LNHDA, CDR2 SQIVND (reference sequence). V was cut by 5 bases and J by 1 base, with 17 bases left in between. This chain's CDR3 is CASSPTGTGVNYGYTF. For the CDR3, the DNA is TGTGCCAGTAGTCCTACGGGGACGGGAGTTAACTATGGCTACACCTTC.

V usage is TRBV11-2 and J usage is TRBJ1-6; D not resolved. From germline, CDR1 is SGHAT and CDR2 FQNNGV. V gave up 0 bases and J gave up 3 bases, with 6 bases separating them. This CDR3 comprises 15 residues. Written as DNA, the CDR3 is TGTGCCAGCAGCTTAGAGGGAAACTATAATTCACCCCTCCACTTT. Residues: CASSLEGNYNSPLHF.

The chain joins TRBV4-2 to TRBJ1-2, with a weak D call TRBD1 (6 bases). Germline CDR1 LGHNA, CDR2 YNFKEQ. Trimming cost V 3 bases and J 4 bases, with 15 bases left between them. This CDR3 region has 15 residues. This CDR3 reads CASSHPRDTGYGYTF. The CDR3 DNA is TGTGCCAGCAGCCACCCGAGGGACACCGGCTATGGCTACACCTTC.

The gene calls are TRBV7-9 and TRBJ1-5, with TRBD1 as a possible D gene (6 bases). Trimming cost V 1 base and J 9 bases, with 13 bases left between them. CDR1 is SEHNR and CDR2 is FQNEAQ in the germline V gene (reference sequence). The CDR3 is 14 residues long. CDR3 in amino acids: CASSLGGTGPPQHF. For the CDR3, the DNA is TGTGCCAGCAGCTTAGGGGGAACAGGGCCGCCCCAGCATTTT.

The chain combines TRBV7-6 with TRBJ2-1; 10 positions match TRBD2. The V gene's germline CDR1 is SGHVS and CDR2 FNYEAQ. Losses at the gene ends were 3 bases for V and 6 bases for J; bases not matched to a gene: 8. This CDR3 region has 16 residues. CDR3 DNA sequence: TGTGCCAGCAGCTTGAGTAGCGGGAGGATGGGCAATGAGCAGTTCTTC. It translates to CASSLSSGRMGNEQFF.